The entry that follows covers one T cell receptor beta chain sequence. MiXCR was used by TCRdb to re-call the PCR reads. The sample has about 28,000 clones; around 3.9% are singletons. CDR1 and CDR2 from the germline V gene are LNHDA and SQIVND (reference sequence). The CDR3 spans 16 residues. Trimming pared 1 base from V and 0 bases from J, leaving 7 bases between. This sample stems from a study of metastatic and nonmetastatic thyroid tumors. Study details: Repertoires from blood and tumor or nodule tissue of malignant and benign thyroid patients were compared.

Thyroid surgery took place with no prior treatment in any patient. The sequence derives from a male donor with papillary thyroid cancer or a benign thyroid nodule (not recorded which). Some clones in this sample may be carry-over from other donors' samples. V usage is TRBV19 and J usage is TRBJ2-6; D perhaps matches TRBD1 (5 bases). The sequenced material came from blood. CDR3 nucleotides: TGTGCCAGTAGTATAGGGACATCCTCTGGGGCCAACGTCCTGACTTTC. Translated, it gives CASSIGTSSGANVLTF.